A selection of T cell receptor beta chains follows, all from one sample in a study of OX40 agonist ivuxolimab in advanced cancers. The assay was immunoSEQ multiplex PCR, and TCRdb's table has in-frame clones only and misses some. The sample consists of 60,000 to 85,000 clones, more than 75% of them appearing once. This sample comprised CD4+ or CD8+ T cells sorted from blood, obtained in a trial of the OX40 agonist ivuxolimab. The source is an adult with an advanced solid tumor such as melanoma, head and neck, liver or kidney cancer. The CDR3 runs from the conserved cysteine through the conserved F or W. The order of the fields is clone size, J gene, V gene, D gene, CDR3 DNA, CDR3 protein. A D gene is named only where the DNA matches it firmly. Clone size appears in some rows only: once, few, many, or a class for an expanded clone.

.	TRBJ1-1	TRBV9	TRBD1	TGTGCCAGCAGCGAAGTAAGGGGGCGAATGAACACTGAAGCTTTCTTT	CASSEVRGRMNTEAFF
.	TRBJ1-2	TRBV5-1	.	TGCGCCAGCAGCTTGGTGGAGTCTAACTATGGCTACACCTTC	CASSLVESNYGYTF
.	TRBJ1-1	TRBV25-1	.	TGTGCCACCGAGGGTAACACTGAAGCTTTCTTT	CATEGNTEAFF
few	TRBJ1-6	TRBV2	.	TGTGCCAGCAGAGCCCAGGGGCTAGGTTCACCCCTCCACTTT	CASRAQGLGSPLHF
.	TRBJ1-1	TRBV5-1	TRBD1	TGCGCCAGCAGCGAACAGGGGGGCACTGAAGCTTTCTTT	CASSEQGGTEAFF
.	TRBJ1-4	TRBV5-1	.	TGCGCCAGCAGCGTCGACGGAACAACTAATGAAAAACTGTTTTTT	CASSVDGTTNEKLFF
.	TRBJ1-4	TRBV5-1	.	TGCGCCAGCAGAGACACAGGGAGTAGCGAAAAACTGTTTTTT	CASRDTGSSEKLFF
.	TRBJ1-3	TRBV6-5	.	TGTGCCAGCAGCCCTTTTCTAGTCGCCATATATTTT	CASSPFLVAIYF
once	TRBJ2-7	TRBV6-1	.	TGTGCCAGCCATCGACGTGGAGGGGAGTACGAGCAGTACTTC	CASHRRGGEYEQYF
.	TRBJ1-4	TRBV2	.	TGTGCCAGCATTCTGGCGGGAGGGGCGGGCGAAAAACTGTTTTTT	CASILAGGAGEKLFF
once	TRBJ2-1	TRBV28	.	TGTGCCAGCGGAGGGGCCCAATTCGGGCAGTTCTTC	CASGGAQFGQFF
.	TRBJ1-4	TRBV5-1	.	TGCGCCAGCAGCTTGGGTGCCCAGGGTAGTGAAAAACTGTTTTTT	CASSLGAQGSEKLFF
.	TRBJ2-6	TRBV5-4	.	TGTGCCAGCAGCTTGCGTGGGAACAGCGGGGCCAACGTCCTGACTTTC	CASSLRGNSGANVLTF
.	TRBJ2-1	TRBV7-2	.	TGTGCCAGCAGCCCCCAACATGAGCAGTTCTTC	CASSPQHEQFF
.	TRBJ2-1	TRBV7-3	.	TGTGCCAGCAGTTTAAAAGGGAGCTCCTACAATGAGCAGTTCTTC	CASSLKGSSYNEQFF
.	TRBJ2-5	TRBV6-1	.	TGTGCCAGCAGTGAATTTAGCGCCGGAGAGACCCAGTACTTC	CASSEFSAGETQYF
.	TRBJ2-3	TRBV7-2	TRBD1	TGTGCCAGCAGCCTGACCGGGACAGGGCTCACAGATACGCAGTATTTT	CASSLTGTGLTDTQYF